These 24 T cell receptor beta chains originate from one sample sequenced in a study. TCRdb itself ran the 5' RACE reads through MiXCR, one entry per CDR3 protein. The sample has about 53,000 distinct CDR3 sequences; 24% are singletons. Sequencing was done on a sample of tumor-infiltrating naive CD4+ T cells sorted from the breast tumor. Stated subset: naive CD4+ T cells, CD4+CD45RA+CD25-. The source of these receptors is a female donor with breast cancer.

In this sample, this clonotype turned up a few times. A read error may explain this, as a much larger clone is one base away. The rearrangement links TRBV20-1 to TRBJ1-2, with unresolved D. Trimming took off 0 bases at V and 1 base at J, with 15 bases between the two ends. The CDR3 is 16 residues long. Germline V gene data show CDR1 as DFQATT and CDR2 as SNEGSKA (reference sequence). The CDR3 sequence is CSAREGWGDHNYGYTF. CDR3 nucleotides: TGCAGTGCTAGAGAGGGATGGGGAGACCATAACTATGGCTACACCTTC.

The CDR3 reads CASSLRSTGGSYEQYF. CDR3 DNA sequence: TGTGCCAGCAGTTTACGGTCAACAGGGGGGAGCTACGAGCAGTACTTC. The chain is built from TRBV12-3 or TRBV12-4 and TRBJ2-7, with 8 bases that match TRBD1. The CDR3 spans 16 residues. Trimming took 2 bases from V and 3 from J; bases not matched to a gene: 9.

The rearrangement links TRBV7-2 to TRBJ2-3, with D hard to call. There are 12 residues in the CDR3. V was clipped by 5 bases and J by 7 bases, with 10 bases between them. Germline CDR1 reads SGHTA; CDR2 reads FQGNSA. CDR3 nucleotide sequence: TGTGCCAGCAGCCGAACGGCGTATACGCAGTATTTT. Its translation is CASSRTAYTQYF.

V is TRBV5-1 and J is TRBJ2-2; D remains ambiguous. Germline CDR1 SGHRS, CDR2 YFSETQ. The CDR3 consists of 13 residues. The V end lost 0 bases, the J end lost 4 bases, and 4 bases lay between the germline ends. CDR3 amino acids: CASSLGSTGELFF. The CDR3, as DNA: TGCGCCAGCAGCTTGGGCTCCACCGGGGAGCTGTTTTTT.

Of note for this clonotype: A read error may be the cause here, since a much bigger clone is one base away. This chain joins TRBV9 and TRBJ1-2; possible D gene TRBD1, 5 bases. Germline V gene lookup returns CDR1 SGDLS and CDR2 YYNGEE. This CDR3 is built from 15 residues. The chain's CDR3 is CASSRGRTSDYGHTF. Written as DNA, the CDR3 is TGTGCCAGCAGCCGGGGGAGAACGTCGGACTATGGCCACACCTTC.

The rearrangement links TRBV14 to TRBJ2-1, with D possibly matching TRBD2 (6 bases). Germline V lookup: CDR1 SGHDN, CDR2 FVKESK. The CDR3 covers 15 residues. Deletions cut 0 bases from V and 5 bases from J, with 11 bases between. DNA for the CDR3: TGTGCCAGCAGCCAAGAATTAGGCGGGGACAATGAGCAGTTCTTC. This gives the protein CASSQELGGDNEQFF. The full variable domain, its missing parts supplied by reference TRBV14 and TRBJ2-1, is EAGVTQFPSHSVIEKGQTVTLRCDPISGHDNLYWYRRVMGKEIKFLLHFVKESKQDESGMPNNRFLAERTGGTYSTLKVQPAELEDSGVYFCASSQELGGDNEQFFGPGTRLTVL.

About this clonotype: A single base separates this from a much larger clone, so it may be a read error. The missing conserved phenylalanine or tryptophan at the end of this CDR3 makes a read error likely. V usage is TRBV6-1 and J usage is TRBJ2-6; no clear D. The CDR3 has 14 amino acids. CDR1 MNHNS and CDR2 SASEGT come from the germline V gene. Trimming removed 4 bases from V and 0 bases from J, with 4 bases in between. The DNA of the CDR3 is TGTGCCAGCAGTGCTGTCTCTGGGGCCAACGTCCTGACTCTC. Its translation is CASSAVSGANVLTL.

This clonotype was recorded at least ten times. The V gene is TRBV7-2, the J gene TRBJ1-2; no reliable D call. V lost 2 bases, J lost 8 bases, and 9 bases lay in between. CDR3 length: 12 residues. CDR1 and CDR2 from the germline V gene are SGHTA and FQGNSA. CDR3 amino acids: CASSLYGTGYTF. The CDR3 region has the DNA TGTGCCAGCAGCTTATATGGCACCGGCTACACCTTC.

A word on this clonotype: It may be a read error: a sequence one base away is much more abundant. Without the conserved terminal phenylalanine or tryptophan, this CDR3 likely stems from a read error. Because the CDR3's place on the DNA is in doubt, the DNA is left out and the CDR3 is given as listed by TCRdb. The V and J genes are TRBV6-5 and TRBJ2-7; TRBD1 reflects the table's D call only, with no check against the DNA. Germline CDR1 is MNHEY and CDR2 is SVGAGI. The CDR3 is 11 residues long, ends included. CDR3 sequence reads: CASSSQGLEYL.

This clonotype came up a few times. The V call is TRBV5-1, the J call TRBJ2-7; TRBD1 matches 11 bases. The CDR3 runs to 15 residues. Germline CDR1 is SGHRS and CDR2 is YFSETQ. J lost 3 bases, V lost 4 bases, and 6 bases had no gene match. As DNA, the CDR3 is TGCGCCAGCAGCACCTCCGGGACAGGGGGCTACGAGCAGTACTTC. It specifies CASSTSGTGGYEQYF.

The rearrangement joins TRBV24-1 to TRBJ2-2, with 13 bases aligning to TRBD2. There are 18 residues in the CDR3. V lost 4 bases, J lost 3 bases, and 7 bases stayed unmatched. CDR1 and CDR2 (germline): KGHDR, SFDVKD. The CDR3 sequence is CATSDPTSGRWDTGELFF. CDR3 DNA sequence: TGTGCCACCAGTGACCCGACTAGCGGGAGGTGGGACACCGGGGAGCTGTTTTTT.

This CDR3 is CASSLGQVGQPQHF. The CDR3 bases are TGTGCCAGCAGCTTAGGACAGGTCGGTCAGCCCCAGCATTTT. The chain links TRBV7-2 to TRBJ1-5; a possible D gene is TRBD1 (6 bases). The CDR3 sequence is 14 residues long. Germline CDR1 and CDR2: SGHTA and FQGNSA. Trimming cost V 1 base and J 6 bases, with 10 bases left between them.

J is TRBJ2-7 and V is TRBV20-1, with 13 bases matching TRBD2. With V trimmed by 3 bases and J by 7 bases, 6 bases remained unmatched. This CDR3 has 14 amino acids. Germline assignment: CDR1 DFQATT and CDR2 SNEGSKA (reference sequence). The CDR3 sequence: CSASKLAGGREQYF. The CDR3 DNA sequence: TGCAGTGCTAGTAAACTAGCGGGAGGGCGAGAGCAGTACTTC.

This clonotype was observed a handful of times. This chain uses TRBV6-1 with TRBJ1-1; TRBD1 is a possible D gene (5 bases). With 0 bases removed from V and 4 bases from J, the gap between germline ends came to 12 bases. CDR1 and CDR2 (germline): MNHNS, SASEGT. The CDR3 is 15 amino acids. The CDR3 sequence: CASSEAHGGITEAFF. DNA of the CDR3: TGTGCCAGCAGTGAAGCTCACGGGGGGATCACTGAAGCTTTCTTT.

Regarding this clonotype: Given a much more abundant clone one base away, this may be a read error. V and J are TRBV29-1 and TRBJ1-2; D not resolved. This CDR3 has 12 residues. Germline CDR1 SQVTM, CDR2 ANQGSEA. The CDR3 region is CSVDGVGYGYAF. DNA for the CDR3: TGCAGCGTGGACGGGGTTGGATATGGCTACGCCTTC.

The gene calls are TRBV29-1 and TRBJ2-5; 10 nucleotides agree with TRBD2. V trimming: 4 bases; J trimming: 6 bases; junction bases outside the gene matches: 14. The CDR3 consists of 16 residues. CDR1 is SQVTM and CDR2 is ANQGSEA in the germline V gene. CDR3 nucleotides: TGCAGCGTTGGAGACCTTGCCGGGACTAGCGAGAAGACCCAGTACTTC. Amino acid sequence: CSVGDLAGTSEKTQYF.

Turning to this clonotype: This may stem from a read error, because a much larger clone lies one nucleotide away. The chain joins TRBV7-9 to TRBJ2-5; no definite D call. Germline loops: CDR1 SEHNR, CDR2 FQNEAQ (reference sequence). The CDR3 sequence is 17 residues long. V dropped 3 bases and J dropped 0 bases, with 17 bases sitting between them. The CDR3 loop reads CASSFRAGWGNQETQYF. The DNA for the CDR3 is TGTGCCAGCAGCTTTCGGGCCGGTTGGGGAAACCAAGAGACCCAGTACTTC.

This clonotype has only a few counts. The rearrangement links TRBV15 to TRBJ2-1; 8 bases are shared with TRBD2. The V gene end was trimmed by 0 bases and the J gene end by 4 bases; junction bases not matched to a gene: 5. Germline CDR1 is LNHNV and CDR2 is YYDKDF (reference sequence). CDR3 length: 16 residues. CDR3 region: CATSRDVVAGYNEQFF. Written as DNA, the CDR3 is TGTGCCACCAGCAGAGATGTGGTAGCGGGGTACAATGAGCAGTTCTTC. Based on the CDR3 plus reference TRBV15 and TRBJ2-1, the full variable domain is DAMVIQNPRYQVTQFGKPVTLSCSQTLNHNVMYWYQQKSSQAPKLLFHYYDKDFNNEADTPDNFQSRRPNTSFCFLDIRSPGLGDTAMYLCATSRDVVAGYNEQFFGPGTRLTVL.

The chain carries TRBV6-1 and TRBJ1-1; the D gene is possibly TRBD1 (6 bases). The germline V gene has CDR1 MNHNS and CDR2 SASEGT. CDR3 size: 14 residues. V gave up 4 bases and J gave up 5 bases, with 14 bases separating them. CDR3 in DNA: TGTGCCAGCAGTGCCAACAGGGCGCGGACTGAAGCTTTCTTT. It encodes CASSANRARTEAFF.

The chain uses TRBV20-1 and TRBJ2-5; 9 bases line up with TRBD2. The length of the CDR3 is 16 residues. Germline-derived CDR1 and CDR2 are DFQATT and SNEGSKA (reference sequence). The trim removed 0 bases at V and 1 base at J, leaving 6 bases unmatched. The CDR3 reads CSAREEVAGAQETQYF. CDR3 sequence (DNA): TGCAGTGCTAGAGAAGAAGTAGCGGGAGCCCAAGAGACCCAGTACTTC.

This clonotype appeared many times. This chain connects TRBV9 to TRBJ1-1, with D unclear. The germline V gene encodes CDR1 SGDLS and CDR2 YYNGEE. The V gene lost 4 bases and the J gene lost 3 bases, with 13 bases spanning the gap. The CDR3 contains 14 residues. CDR3 residues: CASSFGIGDTEAFF. Written as DNA, the CDR3 is TGTGCCAGCAGCTTTGGTATTGGGGACACTGAAGCTTTCTTT.

This clonotype was recorded at least ten times. The genes are TRBV4-1 and TRBJ1-1, with 7 bases matching TRBD1. This CDR3 spans 15 amino acids. Germline CDR1 is MGHRA and CDR2 is YSYEKL. With V trimmed by 5 bases and J by 0 bases, 6 bases remained unmatched. The CDR3 DNA reads TGCGCCAGCAGCGATCTACAGGGGATGAACACTGAAGCTTTCTTT. Its protein product is CASSDLQGMNTEAFF.

With regard to this clonotype: A read error may produce the germline difference seen at one junction end. This sequence joins TRBV6-2 or TRBV6-3 and TRBJ2-1; D remains unclear. The CDR3 loop spans 12 amino acids. Germline-derived CDR1 and CDR2 are MNHEY and SVGEGT. CDR3 region: CASSGTYSEQFF. The CDR3 bases are TGTGCCAGCAGTGGCACCTACAGTGAGCAGTTCTTC.

This clonotype occurred a few times. The chain couples TRBV6-1 to TRBJ1-5; D is unclear. The V end was cut by 1 base, the J end by 7 bases, with 11 bases between. The CDR3 consists of 14 residues. From germline, CDR1 is MNHNS and CDR2 SASEGT. CDR3: CASSEGTRRQPQHF. CDR3 bases: TGTGCCAGCAGTGAAGGGACTCGTCGGCAGCCCCAGCATTTT.